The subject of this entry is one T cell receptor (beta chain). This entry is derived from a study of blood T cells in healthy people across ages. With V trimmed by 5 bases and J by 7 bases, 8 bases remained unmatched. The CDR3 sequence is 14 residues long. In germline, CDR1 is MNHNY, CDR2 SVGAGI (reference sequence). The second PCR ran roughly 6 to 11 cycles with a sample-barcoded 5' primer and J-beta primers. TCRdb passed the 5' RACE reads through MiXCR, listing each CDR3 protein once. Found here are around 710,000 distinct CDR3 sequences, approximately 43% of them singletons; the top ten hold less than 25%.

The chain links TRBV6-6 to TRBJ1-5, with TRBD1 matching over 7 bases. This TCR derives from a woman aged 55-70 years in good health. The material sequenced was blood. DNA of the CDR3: TGTGCCAGCAGTCAGGACAGGACCTCCCAGCCCCAGCATTTT. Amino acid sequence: CASSQDRTSQPQHF.